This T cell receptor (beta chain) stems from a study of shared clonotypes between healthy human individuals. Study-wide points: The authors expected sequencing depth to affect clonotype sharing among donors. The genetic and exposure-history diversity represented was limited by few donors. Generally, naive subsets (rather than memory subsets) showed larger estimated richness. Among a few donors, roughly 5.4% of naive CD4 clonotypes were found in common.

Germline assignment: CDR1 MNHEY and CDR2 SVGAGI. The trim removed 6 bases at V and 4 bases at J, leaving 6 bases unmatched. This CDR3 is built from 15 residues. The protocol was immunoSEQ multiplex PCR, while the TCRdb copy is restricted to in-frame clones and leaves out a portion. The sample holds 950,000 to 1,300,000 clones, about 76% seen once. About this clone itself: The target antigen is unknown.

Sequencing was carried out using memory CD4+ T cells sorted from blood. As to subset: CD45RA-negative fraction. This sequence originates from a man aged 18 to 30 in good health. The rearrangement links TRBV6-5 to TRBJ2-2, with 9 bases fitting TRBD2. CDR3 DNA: TGTGCCAGCAGCCCCGGACTAGCGAGCACCGGGGAGCTGTTTTTT. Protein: CASSPGLASTGELFF.